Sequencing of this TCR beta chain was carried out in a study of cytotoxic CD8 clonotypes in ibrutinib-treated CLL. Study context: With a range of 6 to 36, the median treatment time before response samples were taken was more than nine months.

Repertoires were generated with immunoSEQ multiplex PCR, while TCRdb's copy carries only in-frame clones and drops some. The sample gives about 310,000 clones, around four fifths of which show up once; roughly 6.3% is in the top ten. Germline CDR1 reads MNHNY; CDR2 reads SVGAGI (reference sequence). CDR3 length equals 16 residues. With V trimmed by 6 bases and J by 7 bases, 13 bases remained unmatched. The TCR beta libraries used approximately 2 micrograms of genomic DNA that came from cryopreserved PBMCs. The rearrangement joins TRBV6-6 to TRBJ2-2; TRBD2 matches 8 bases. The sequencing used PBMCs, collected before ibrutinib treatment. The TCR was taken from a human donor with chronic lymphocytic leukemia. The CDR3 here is CASSDPGGGGFGELFF. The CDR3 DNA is TGTGCCAGCAGCGACCCCGGGGGGGGAGGGTTCGGGGAGCTGTTTTTT.